This T cell receptor (beta chain) came from a study of blood T cell repertoires in COVID-19. Clinical history as reported by participants underpinned cohort assignment. The length of the CDR3 is 14 residues. The germline CDR1 and CDR2 sequences are ENHRY and SYGVKD. V lost 7 bases, J lost 4 bases, and 8 bases stayed unmatched. TCRdb keeps only in-frame clones here, not all; method: immunoSEQ multiplex PCR. This table has 140,000 to 150,000 clones, approximately 87% appearing once. Sequencing used PBMCs or T cells enriched from blood (not recorded which). The chain employs TRBV10-3 and TRBJ1-1, with 8 bases fitting TRBD1. The clonotype comes from a young woman with acute COVID-19. CDR3 protein: CAITQDRDLTEAFF. DNA for the CDR3: TGTGCCATCACCCAGGACAGGGACCTCACTGAAGCTTTCTTT.